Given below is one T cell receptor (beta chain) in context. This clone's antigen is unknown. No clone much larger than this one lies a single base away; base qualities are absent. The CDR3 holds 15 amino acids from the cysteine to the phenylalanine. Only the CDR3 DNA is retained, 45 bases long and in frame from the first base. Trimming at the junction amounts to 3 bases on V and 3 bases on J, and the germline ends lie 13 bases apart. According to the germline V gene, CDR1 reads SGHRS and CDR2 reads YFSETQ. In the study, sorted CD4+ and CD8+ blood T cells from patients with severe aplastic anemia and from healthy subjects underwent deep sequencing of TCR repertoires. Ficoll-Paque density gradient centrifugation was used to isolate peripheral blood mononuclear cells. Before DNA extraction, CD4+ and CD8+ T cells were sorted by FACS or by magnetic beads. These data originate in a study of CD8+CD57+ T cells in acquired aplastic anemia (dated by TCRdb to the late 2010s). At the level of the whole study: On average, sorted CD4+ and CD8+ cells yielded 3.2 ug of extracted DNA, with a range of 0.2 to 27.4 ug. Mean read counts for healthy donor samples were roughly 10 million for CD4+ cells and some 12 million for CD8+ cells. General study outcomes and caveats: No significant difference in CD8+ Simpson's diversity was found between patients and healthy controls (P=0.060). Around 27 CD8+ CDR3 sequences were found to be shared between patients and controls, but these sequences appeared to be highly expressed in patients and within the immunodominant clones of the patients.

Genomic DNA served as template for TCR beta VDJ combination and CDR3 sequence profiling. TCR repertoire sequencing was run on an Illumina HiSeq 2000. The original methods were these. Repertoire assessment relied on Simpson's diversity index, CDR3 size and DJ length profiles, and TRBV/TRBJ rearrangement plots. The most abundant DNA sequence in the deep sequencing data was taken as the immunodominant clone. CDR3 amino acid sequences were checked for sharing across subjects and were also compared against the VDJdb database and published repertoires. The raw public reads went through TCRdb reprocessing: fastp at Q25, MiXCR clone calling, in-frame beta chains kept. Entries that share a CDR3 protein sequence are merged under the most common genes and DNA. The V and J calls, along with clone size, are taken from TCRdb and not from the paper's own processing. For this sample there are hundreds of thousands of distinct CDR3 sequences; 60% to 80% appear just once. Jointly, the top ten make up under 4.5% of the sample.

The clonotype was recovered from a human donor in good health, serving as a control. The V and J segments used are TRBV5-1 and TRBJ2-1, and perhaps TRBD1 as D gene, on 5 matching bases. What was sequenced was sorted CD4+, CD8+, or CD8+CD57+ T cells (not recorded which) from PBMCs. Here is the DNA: TGCGCCAGCAGCTCACAGGCTAAGGACTACAATGAGCAGTTCTTC. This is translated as CASSSQAKDYNEQFF.